This T cell receptor beta chain derives from a study of cytomegalovirus exposure and HLA in healthy donors. In the PCR, 60 Vbeta and 13 Jbeta primers were used. In the source study's methods: Unique TCR beta chains numbered around 75 million in a later analysis, with roughly 11 million shared. The table came from immunoSEQ multiplex PCR; TCRdb's copy has only in-frame clones and leaves some out. The V and J calls and the clone size are those of that table, but D and trimming were determined from the DNA. The specimen's table records more than 50,000 clones. V lost 0 bases and J lost 4, with 11 bases in between. The germline V gene has CDR1 SGHRS and CDR2 YFSETQ. CDR3 length: 15 amino acids.

The gene calls are TRBV5-1 and TRBJ1-5; possibly TRBD1 for D (6 bases). This clonotype originated in a woman aged 40 to 50 in good health and CMV-seronegative. Sequencing was carried out using PBMCs. The CDR3 DNA follows: TGCGCCAGCAGCTTGGTGGCAGGGGAAAATCAGCCCCAGCATTTT. Encoded protein: CASSLVAGENQPQHF.